These 29 T cell receptor beta chains were all obtained from the same sample, sequenced in a study of brain T cells in children with intractable seizures. This table comes from immunoSEQ multiplex PCR, and its TCRdb copy is limited to in-frame clones, with some not included. The sample consists of about 340,000 clones, roughly 92% of them appearing once. The time point: blood from clinic visit 5 months post-surgery; TSC patient then seizure free. Sequenced here: peripheral blood, sampled 4 to 5 months after surgery. These receptors originate from a boy under three years old with tuberous sclerosis and intractable seizures.

This clone appeared once. This chain links TRBV7-9 with TRBJ2-7; 13 bases map to TRBD2. The V and J ends lost 4 bases and 5 bases, in that order; junction bases with no gene match: 8. This CDR3 region has 16 residues. Looked up from germline, CDR1 is SEHNR and CDR2 is FQNEAQ (reference sequence). The CDR3 sequence is CASSSRTSGRINEQYF. DNA for the CDR3: TGTGCCAGCAGCTCCCGGACTAGCGGGAGAATCAACGAGCAGTACTTC.

The chain employs TRBV19 and TRBJ1-5; no definite D call. The germline CDR1 and CDR2 sequences are LNHDA and SQIVND (reference sequence). V lost 3 bases and J lost 0, with 9 bases in between. The CDR3 has 15 amino acids. The CDR3 region is CASSIGHYSNQPQHF. In nucleotides, the CDR3 is TGTGCCAGTAGTATCGGCCATTATAGCAATCAGCCCCAGCATTTT.

V gene TRBV28 combines with J gene TRBJ2-3; tentatively, D is TRBD1 or TRBD2 (6 bases each). V was cut by 7 bases and J by 4 bases, with 21 bases left in between. CDR1 is MDHEN, CDR2 SYDVKM, per germline. The CDR3 sequence is 16 residues long. The CDR3 coding sequence is TGTGCCAGCACAACCCTGGGGGCGGGGATTTCAGATACGCAGTATTTT. Residues: CASTTLGAGISDTQYF.

The chain carries TRBV11-2 and TRBJ2-3; D may be TRBD2 (6 bases). Trimming took 1 base from V and 6 from J, leaving 14 bases between them. CDR3 length equals 15 residues. CDR1 SGHAT and CDR2 FQNNGV come from the germline V gene. The CDR3 DNA sequence: TGTGCCAGCAGCTTAGTCGGGACTGCCACCGATACGCAGTATTTT. Its protein product is CASSLVGTATDTQYF.

V is TRBV28 and J is TRBJ1-2; 9 bases align to TRBD1. Germline V gene sequence: CDR1 MDHEN, CDR2 SYDVKM. V shed 7 bases, J shed 4 bases, and the junction held 16 bases outside the gene matches. The CDR3 length is 17 residues. The CDR3 protein is CASIRNVGWDRVYGYTF. CDR3 DNA: TGTGCCAGCATACGAAACGTAGGATGGGACAGGGTCTATGGCTACACCTTC.

The chain couples TRBV10-3 to TRBJ1-3; possibly TRBD1 for D (5 bases). The germline V gene has CDR1 ENHRY and CDR2 SYGVKD. This CDR3 spans 14 amino acids. The V gene lost 4 bases and the J gene lost 0 bases, with 7 bases spanning the gap. This chain's CDR3 is CAISGTNSGNTIYF. The CDR3 coding sequence is TGTGCCATCAGTGGGACAAACTCTGGAAACACCATATATTTT.

The V gene is TRBV7-9, the J gene TRBJ1-1; D remains unclear. CDR1 is SEHNR, CDR2 FQNEAQ, per germline (reference sequence). V was pared by 5 bases and J by 0 bases, with 13 bases between. The CDR3 covers 15 residues. This chain's CDR3 is CASSRKSRLNTEAFF. The CDR3 region has the DNA TGTGCCAGCAGCCGAAAATCTAGGTTGAACACTGAAGCTTTCTTT.

This clone was seen just once. The chain employs TRBV30 and TRBJ2-7; a possible D gene is TRBD1 (5 bases). The CDR3 is 12 amino acids. CDR1 and CDR2 (germline): GTSNPN, SVGIG (reference sequence). The V end lost 0 bases, the J end lost 2 bases, and 5 bases lay between the germline ends. The CDR3 bases are TGTGCCTGGAGTGTGACAGCCTACGAGCAGTACTTC. Translating it yields CAWSVTAYEQYF.

The gene calls are TRBV2 and TRBJ1-6; no clear D gene. The CDR3 sequence is 13 residues long. Trimming removed 7 bases at V and 7 bases at J, with 11 bases between. The germline CDR1 and CDR2 sequences are SNHLY and FYNNEI. The CDR3 loop reads CASILTRNSPLHF. DNA for the CDR3: TGTGCCAGCATTCTAACAAGAAATTCACCCCTCCACTTT.

The rearrangement uses TRBV2 and TRBJ1-1; D perhaps matches TRBD1 (5 bases). This CDR3 is built from 14 residues. Trimming pared 4 bases from V and 4 bases from J, leaving 13 bases between. Germline V gives CDR1 SNHLY, CDR2 FYNNEI. CDR3 bases: TGTGCCAGCAGTGTCGGGACCCGGGCCACTGAAGCTTTCTTT. This translates into CASSVGTRATEAFF.

The chain joins TRBV11-1 to TRBJ2-5, with a weak D call TRBD1 (6 bases). Germline lookup yields CDR1 SGHAT and CDR2 FQDESV (reference sequence). The CDR3 is 13 residues long. Trimming removed 3 bases from V and 4 bases from J, with 9 bases in between. The CDR3 nucleotides are TGTGCCAGCAGCTTCCAGGACAGAGAGACCCAGTACTTC. Translating it yields CASSFQDRETQYF. Full variable domain (remainder filled in from reference TRBV11-1 and TRBJ2-5): EAEVAQSPRYKITEKSQAVAFWCDPISGHATLYWYRQILGQGPELLVQFQDESVVDDSQLPKDRFSAERLKGVDSTLKIQPAELGDSAMYLCASSFQDRETQYFGPGTRLLVL.

The chain couples TRBV5-1 to TRBJ1-2; D may be TRBD1 (6 bases). The CDR3 covers 14 residues. Germline V gene lookup returns CDR1 SGHRS and CDR2 YFSETQ. The V end lost 4 bases, the J end lost 3 bases, and 13 bases lay between the germline ends. CDR3 in amino acids: CASSPGGADYGYTF. CDR3 coding DNA: TGCGCCAGCAGCCCCGGGGGCGCGGACTATGGCTACACCTTC.

The CDR3 protein is CASSQAALAPEQFF. The CDR3 coding sequence is TGCGCCAGCAGCCAAGCTGCCCTAGCGCCTGAGCAGTTCTTC. This chain uses TRBV4-1 with TRBJ2-1; a possible D gene is TRBD2 (6 bases). Germline CDR1 and CDR2: MGHRA and YSYEKL. Between the trimmed V and J ends, which lost 1 base and 9 bases, there was a span of 13 bases. This CDR3 is built from 14 residues.

V usage is TRBV14 and J usage is TRBJ2-7; the D gene is possibly TRBD1 (6 bases). This CDR3 region has 14 residues. Per germline, CDR1 SGHDN and CDR2 FVKESK. Trimming shortened V by 0 bases and J by 3 bases, and 9 bases separated the two germline ends. The CDR3 region has the DNA TGTGCCAGCAGCCAAGAGGTCAGGGGCTACGAGCAGTACTTC. Translating it yields CASSQEVRGYEQYF.

The chain combines TRBV16 with TRBJ2-7, with D possibly TRBD1 on 6 matching bases. This CDR3 has 15 residues. Trimming took off 0 bases at V and 1 base at J, with 10 bases between the two ends. CDR1 and CDR2 from the germline V gene are KGHSY and FQNENV. CDR3 sequence: CASSQSLGASYEQYF. CDR3 DNA: TGTGCCAGCAGCCAATCGTTGGGGGCTTCCTACGAGCAGTACTTC.

The V gene is TRBV2, the J gene TRBJ1-2, with a possible D match to TRBD1 (5 bases). The ends were cut back, 0 bases at V and 4 bases at J, with 12 bases in the middle. Germline V lookup: CDR1 SNHLY, CDR2 FYNNEI. The CDR3 sequence is 15 residues long. The CDR3 sequence: CASSEARGRAYGYTF. The CDR3 DNA sequence: TGTGCCAGCAGTGAAGCGCGGGGACGAGCCTATGGCTACACCTTC.

This clone is a singleton in its sample. The chain links TRBV7-2 to TRBJ2-1; D may be TRBD2 (5 bases). The CDR3 is 14 amino acids. Germline V gives CDR1 SGHTA, CDR2 FQGNSA. V gave up 0 bases and J gave up 6 bases, with 9 bases separating them. The CDR3 DNA follows: TGTGCCAGCAGCTTAGCAGCTCGGGGCAATGAGCAGTTCTTC. Translated, it gives CASSLAARGNEQFF.

This clone was seen only once. The chain is built from TRBV25-1 and TRBJ2-7, with D possibly being TRBD1 (5 bases). Germline assignment: CDR1 MGHDK and CDR2 SYGVNS. This CDR3 has 15 amino acids. The V end was cut by 0 bases, the J end by 1 base, with 10 bases between. CDR3 amino acids: CASSEYGAVSYEQYF. The CDR3 coding sequence is TGTGCCAGCAGTGAATATGGGGCAGTATCCTACGAGCAGTACTTC.

The sample holds a few counts of this clone. The CDR3 reads CSVEDGVSYEQYF. CDR3 sequence (DNA): TGCAGCGTTGAAGACGGGGTGTCCTACGAGCAGTACTTC. The chain has TRBV29-1 and TRBJ2-7; possibly TRBD2 for D (5 bases). From germline, CDR1 is SQVTM and CDR2 ANQGSEA. The CDR3 sequence is 13 residues long. With 0 bases removed from V and 1 base from J, the gap between germline ends came to 7 bases.

This clone was seen only once. Sequence at one end of the junction differs from germline and may be a read error. J is TRBJ2-7 and V is TRBV14; 9 bases match TRBD2. Germline CDR1 reads SGHDN; CDR2 reads FVKESK. This CDR3 comprises 14 residues. In DNA, the CDR3 is TGTGCCGGCAGTCTTCTAGCGGGACCCTACGAGCAGTACTTC. Amino acid sequence: CAGSLLAGPYEQYF.

V is TRBV7-9 and J is TRBJ2-2; the D is unclear. CDR1 is SEHNR and CDR2 is FQNEAQ in the germline V gene (reference sequence). The CDR3 covers 19 residues. The ends were cut back, 3 bases at V and 1 base at J, with 21 bases in the middle. The CDR3 DNA reads as TGTGCCAGCAGCTTTAATGGTCTGGAAGACACCCAGAACACCGGGGAGCTGTTTTTT. Its protein is CASSFNGLEDTQNTGELFF.

This chain uses TRBV30 with TRBJ1-1; D call uncertain. The ends were cut back, 1 base at V and 6 bases at J, with 6 bases in the middle. CDR1 and CDR2 from the germline V gene are GTSNPN and SVGIG (reference sequence). There are 11 residues in the CDR3. The CDR3 DNA reads as TGTGCCTGGAGTGAGGGCCCTGAAGCTTTCTTT. Its protein is CAWSEGPEAFF.

The chain joins TRBV14 to TRBJ1-2; no definite D call. CDR1 is SGHDN, CDR2 FVKESK, per germline. The CDR3 is made up of 13 amino acids. V shed 3 bases and J shed 4 bases, with 9 bases lying between them. The CDR3 spells CASSHRTSYGYTF. DNA of the CDR3: TGTGCCAGCAGCCACCGGACGAGCTATGGCTACACCTTC.

This chain connects TRBV7-9 to TRBJ2-3, with D unresolved. CDR3 length: 16 residues. The germline CDR1 and CDR2 sequences are SEHNR and FQNEAQ (reference sequence). V lost 5 bases, J lost 2 bases, and 17 bases lay in between. CDR3 nucleotide sequence: TGTGCCAGCAGCCCCCCAAGGACCCAGTACACAGATACGCAGTATTTT. Residues: CASSPPRTQYTDTQYF.

In this sample, this clone turned up once. The rearrangement joins TRBV5-3 to TRBJ2-5, with D hard to call. TRBV5-3 has ORF status, its function being uncertain. The CDR3 covers 14 residues. V was cut by 2 bases and J by 3 bases, with 11 bases left in between. The CDR3 bases are TGTGCCAGAAGCTTCCGGGCTAGAGAAGAGACCCAGTACTTC. Protein sequence: CARSFRAREETQYF.

The chain links TRBV19 to TRBJ2-6; a possible D gene is TRBD2 (5 bases). Germline V gene lookup returns CDR1 LNHDA and CDR2 SQIVND (reference sequence). This CDR3 spans 15 amino acids. V shed 4 bases and J shed 0 bases, with 7 bases lying between them. CDR3 DNA sequence: TGTGCCAGTAGTAAAGGGAGCTCTGGGGCCAACGTCCTGACTTTC. It yields the protein CASSKGSSGANVLTF. The full variable domain, with the rest looked up from reference TRBV19 and TRBJ2-6, is DGGITQSPKYLFRKEGQNVTLSCEQNLNHDAMYWYRQDPGQGLRLIYYSQIVNDFQKGDIAEGYSVSREKKESFPLTVTSAQKNPTAFYLCASSKGSSGANVLTFGAGSRLTVL.

The J gene is TRBJ2-7, the V gene TRBV19, with no clear D. This CDR3 is built from 12 residues. With 5 bases removed from V and 6 bases from J, the gap between germline ends came to 11 bases. CDR1 and CDR2 from the germline V gene are LNHDA and SQIVND (reference sequence). This CDR3 reads CASSPTKGEQYF. The DNA for the CDR3 is TGTGCCAGTAGTCCCACCAAAGGCGAGCAGTACTTC.

The gene calls are TRBV24-1 and TRBJ2-3; the match to TRBD2 covers 11 bases. The CDR3 totals 17 residues. The germline V gene has CDR1 KGHDR and CDR2 SFDVKD. The V segment lost 6 bases and the J segment 3 bases; nucleotides outside the gene matches: 10. The CDR3 region is CATSPPSGRIGTDTQYF. CDR3 DNA: TGTGCCACCAGTCCCCCTAGCGGGAGGATTGGGACAGATACGCAGTATTTT.

V usage is TRBV7-3 and J usage is TRBJ2-5; 7 bases are a match to TRBD2. This CDR3 spans 14 amino acids. The trim removed 2 bases at V and 1 base at J, leaving 1 base unmatched. CDR1 and CDR2 from the germline V gene are SGHTA and FQGTGA. The chain's CDR3 is CASSLWGGQETQYF. The CDR3, as DNA: TGTGCCAGCAGCTTATGGGGGGGCCAAGAGACCCAGTACTTC. The complete variable domain, with remaining parts taken from reference TRBV7-3 and TRBJ2-5, reads GAGVSQTPSNKVTEKGKYVELRCDPISGHTALYWYRQSLGQGPEFLIYFQGTGAADDSGLPNDRFFAVRPEGSVSTLKIQRTERGDSAVYLCASSLWGGQETQYFGPGTRLLVL.